One and the same sample provided the 9 T cell receptor beta chains below, sequenced in a study of Ad26.COV2.S vaccination and SARS-CoV-2 variants. TCRdb's copy holds only in-frame clones and misses some; the assay was immunoSEQ multiplex PCR. Counted here are about 350,000 clones, about 85% occurring once; the ten biggest clones make up around 3.3%. Treatment noted: over 15 received Ad26.COV2.S at low or high dose, single or two shots; 5 received placebo; per-sample allocation not given. Collection of samples fell on day 63 after the first vaccine or placebo injection. The sequenced sample was peripheral blood, obtained in a trial of Ad26.COV2.S vaccine versus placebo. The receptors derive from a person aged 18-65 years who received the Ad26.COV2.S COVID-19 vaccine or a placebo.

V gene TRBV27 combines with J gene TRBJ2-7, with 8 positions matching TRBD2. This CDR3 spans 14 amino acids. Germline trimming cut 6 bases from V and 0 bases from J; bases unmatched to any gene: 4. Germline CDR1 MNHEY, CDR2 SMNVEV (reference sequence). The CDR3: CASRWTSRSYEQYF. For the CDR3, the DNA is TGTGCCAGCAGATGGACTAGCCGCTCCTACGAGCAGTACTTC.

The chain employs TRBV19 and TRBJ1-5; no clear D gene. Germline assignment: CDR1 LNHDA and CDR2 SQIVND (reference sequence). The CDR3 sequence is 12 residues long. V lost 5 bases and J lost 5, with 7 bases in between. The CDR3 nucleotides are TGTGCCAGTAGTGAGGGCTATCAGCCCCAGCATTTT. Protein: CASSEGYQPQHF.

V usage is TRBV7-9 and J usage is TRBJ2-1; weak D call: TRBD1 (6 bases). This CDR3 contains 13 residues. Germline CDR1 and CDR2: SEHNR and FQNEAQ (reference sequence). Trimming cost V 7 bases and J 7 bases, with 14 bases left between them. CDR3 sequence reads: CASIQGRANEQFF. CDR3 DNA: TGTGCCAGCATACAGGGTCGGGCAAATGAGCAGTTCTTC.

This chain joins TRBV19 and TRBJ2-1; D ambiguous. CDR1 is LNHDA and CDR2 is SQIVND in the germline V gene (reference sequence). V shed 7 bases and J shed 0 bases, with 16 bases lying between them. This CDR3 is built from 16 residues. The CDR3 here is CASTDRSVLSYNEQFF. Written as DNA, the CDR3 is TGTGCCAGTACCGATCGAAGCGTACTCTCCTACAATGAGCAGTTCTTC.

The chain couples TRBV5-5 to TRBJ1-2; TRBD1 aligns across 7 bases. Germline V gene lookup returns CDR1 SGHKS and CDR2 YYEKEE (reference sequence). The CDR3 loop spans 13 amino acids. Unmatched junction bases numbered 8, after V lost 5 bases and J lost 7 bases. CDR3 protein: CASRPYRGRGYTF. Here the CDR3 DNA reads TGTGCCAGCAGGCCCTACAGGGGACGTGGCTACACCTTC.

V usage is TRBV4-3 and J usage is TRBJ2-7; D not certain. V lost 1 base to trimming and J lost 0 bases, with 13 bases between them. This CDR3 comprises 16 residues. The V gene's germline CDR1 is LGHNA and CDR2 YSLEER. The CDR3 DNA is TGCGCCAGCAGCCAAGTTTTCTCGGTAGACTCCTACGAGCAGTACTTC. This codes for CASSQVFSVDSYEQYF.

CDR3 residues: CAISGAWGETQYF. In nucleotides, the CDR3 is TGTGCCATCAGTGGGGCTTGGGGAGAGACCCAGTACTTC. The rearrangement joins TRBV10-3 to TRBJ2-5; D is unresolved. Germline CDR1 reads ENHRY; CDR2 reads SYGVKD. The length of the CDR3 is 13 residues. Trimming removed 4 bases at V and 4 bases at J, with 10 bases between.

The chain uses TRBV6-5 and TRBJ1-4, with a tentative D call TRBD1 (6 bases). Germline CDR1 reads MNHEY; CDR2 reads SVGAGI. Trimming left V 4 bases short and J 8 bases short, with 11 bases between. The CDR3 loop spans 13 amino acids. The DNA of the CDR3 is TGTGCCAGCAGTTCAGGGGCGTCAGAAAAACTGTTTTTT. Protein: CASSSGASEKLFF.

This clone was recorded once. The V and J genes are TRBV5-6 and TRBJ2-3; 7 bases line up with TRBD1. CDR3 size: 15 residues. Germline assignment: CDR1 SGHDT and CDR2 YYEEEE. V shed 0 bases, J shed 4 bases, and the junction held 5 bases outside the gene matches. CDR3: CASSLAGDSADTQYF. The CDR3 bases are TGTGCCAGCAGCTTGGCCGGGGACAGTGCAGATACGCAGTATTTT. Combining the CDR3 with reference TRBV5-6 and TRBJ2-3 gives the whole variable domain DAGVTQSPTHLIKTRGQQVTLRCSPKSGHDTVSWYQQALGQGPQFIFQYYEEEERQRGNFPDRFSGHQFPNYSSELNVNALLLGDSALYLCASSLAGDSADTQYFGPGTRLTVL.